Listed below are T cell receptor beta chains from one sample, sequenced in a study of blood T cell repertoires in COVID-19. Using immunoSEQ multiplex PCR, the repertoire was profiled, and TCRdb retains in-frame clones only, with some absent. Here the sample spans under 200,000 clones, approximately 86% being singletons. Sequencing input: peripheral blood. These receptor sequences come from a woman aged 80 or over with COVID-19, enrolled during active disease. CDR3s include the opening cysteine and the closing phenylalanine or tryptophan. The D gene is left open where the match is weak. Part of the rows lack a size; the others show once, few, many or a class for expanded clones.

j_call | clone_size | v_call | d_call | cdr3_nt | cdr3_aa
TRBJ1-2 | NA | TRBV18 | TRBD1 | TGTGCCAGCTCGCTGGGGACAGGGTCGCGGGGCTACACCTTC | CASSLGTGSRGYTF
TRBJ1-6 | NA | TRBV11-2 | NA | TGTGCCAGCAGCTTAGTTCAGAATTCACCCCTCCACTTT | CASSLVQNSPLHF
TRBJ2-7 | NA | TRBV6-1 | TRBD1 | TGTGCCAGCAGTGATGTGTGGGGTGGGACAGGGCTGAGGGAGCAGTACTTC | CASSDVWGGTGLREQYF
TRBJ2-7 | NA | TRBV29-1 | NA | TGCAGCGTTGATGGGGGCGGCACCTACGAGCAGTACTTC | CSVDGGGTYEQYF
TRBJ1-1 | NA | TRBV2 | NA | TGTGCCAGCACCCAGACAGCCGTGGGGACTGAAGCTTTCTTT | CASTQTAVGTEAFF
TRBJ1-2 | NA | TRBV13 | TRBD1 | TGTGCCAGCAGCTTAGGACAGGGGTTTGGCTACACCTTC | CASSLGQGFGYTF
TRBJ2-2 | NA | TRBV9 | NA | TGTGCCAGCAGCGCCGGGTGGTTCGGGGAGCTGTTTTTT | CASSAGWFGELFF
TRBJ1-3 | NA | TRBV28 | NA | TGTGCCAGCAGTTATGGACAGAGAAACACCATATATTTT | CASSYGQRNTIYF
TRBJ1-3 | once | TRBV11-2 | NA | TGTGCCAGCAGTACTACCCGAGGGCGGGGAAACACCATATATTTT | CASSTTRGRGNTIYF
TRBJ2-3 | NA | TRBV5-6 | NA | TGTGCCAGCAGCTTGGCCGGGAAATTGGATACGCAGTATTTT | CASSLAGKLDTQYF
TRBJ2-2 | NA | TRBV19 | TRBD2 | TGTGCCAGTAGCGTACTAGCGGGAAACACCGGGGAGCTGTTTTTT | CASSVLAGNTGELFF
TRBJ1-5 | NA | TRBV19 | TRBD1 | TGTGCCACCACCGGGACAGGGGGCTACGGCAATCAGCCCCAGCATTTT | CATTGTGGYGNQPQHF
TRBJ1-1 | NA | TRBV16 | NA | TGTGCCAGCAGCTACATTCAGGGTGGGACTGAAGCTTTCTTT | CASSYIQGGTEAFF
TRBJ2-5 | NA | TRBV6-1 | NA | TGTGCCAGCAGTGAAGCGCTCCCAGTCCAAGAGACCCAGTACTTC | CASSEALPVQETQYF
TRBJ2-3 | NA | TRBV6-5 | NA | TGTGCCAGCAGTTATACACTAGTGGGAGTAAGAGATACGCAGTATTTT | CASSYTLVGVRDTQYF
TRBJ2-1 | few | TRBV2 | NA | TGTGCCAGCAGTGAACTGGCAGGCGCATACAATGAGCAGTTCTTC | CASSELAGAYNEQFF
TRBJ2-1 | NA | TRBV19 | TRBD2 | TGTGCCAGTACCATCGGGACTAGCTCCTACAATGAGCAGTTCTTC | CASTIGTSSYNEQFF
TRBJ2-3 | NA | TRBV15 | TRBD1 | TGTGCCACCAGCGTAACAGGGACAGGGGGCACAGATACGCAGTATTTT | CATSVTGTGGTDTQYF
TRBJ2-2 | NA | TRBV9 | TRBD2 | TGTGCCAGCAGCGGACTAGCGGGAGGTAGCACCGGGGAGCTGTTTTTT | CASSGLAGGSTGELFF
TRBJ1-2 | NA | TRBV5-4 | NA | TGTGCCAGCAGCTTGCCCCAGGGTAACTATGGCTACACCTTC | CASSLPQGNYGYTF
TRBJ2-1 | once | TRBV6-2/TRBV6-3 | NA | TGTGCCAGCAGCCCGCATAACGAGGTATCCAATGAGCAGTTCTTC | CASSPHNEVSNEQFF
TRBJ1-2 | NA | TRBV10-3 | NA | TGTGCCACCACCAACCAGGGAAGTGGCGGCTACACCTTC | CATTNQGSGGYTF
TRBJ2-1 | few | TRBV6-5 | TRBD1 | TGTGCCAGCAGAAAAACAGGGGGTAGCTACAATGAGCAGTTCTTC | CASRKTGGSYNEQFF
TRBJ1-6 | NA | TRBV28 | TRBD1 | TGTGCCAGCAGTTTAGGGACAGGGGTTTCACCCCTCCACTTT | CASSLGTGVSPLHF
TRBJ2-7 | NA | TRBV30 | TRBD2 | TGTGCCTGGAGTGTAAGGCGGGAGTTGCGGGGGGTGCAGTACTTC | CAWSVRRELRGVQYF
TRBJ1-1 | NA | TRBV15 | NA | TGTGCCACCAGCAGAGATCCCACAGACACTGAAGCTTTCTTT | CATSRDPTDTEAFF
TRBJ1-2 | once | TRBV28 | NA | TGTGCCAGCAGTCTCAACAGCTATGGCTACACCTTC | CASSLNSYGYTF
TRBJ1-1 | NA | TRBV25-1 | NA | TGTGCCAGCAAGCGACAGGAGAACACTGAAGCTTTCTTT | CASKRQENTEAFF
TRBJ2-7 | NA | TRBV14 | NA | TGTGCCAGCAGCCAAGATCAGTCGGCCGGGAGCGAGCAGTACTTC | CASSQDQSAGSEQYF
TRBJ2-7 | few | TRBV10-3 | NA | TGTGCCATCCGGAGGGGCCCCTCCTACGAGCAGTACTTC | CAIRRGPSYEQYF
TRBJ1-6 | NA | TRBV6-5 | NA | TGTGCCAGCAATGGCGGTTCACCCCTCCACTTT | CASNGGSPLHF
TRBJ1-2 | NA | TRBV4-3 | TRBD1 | TGCGCCAGCAGCCAAGATTGGACGACAGGGCATAACTATGGCTACACCTTC | CASSQDWTTGHNYGYTF
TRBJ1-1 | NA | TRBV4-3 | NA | TGCGCCAGCAGCCAAGATTCGGGTTCCGGGAACACTGAAGCTTTCTTT | CASSQDSGSGNTEAFF
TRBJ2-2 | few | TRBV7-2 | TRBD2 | TGTGCCAGCAGCTTAGCGGGTAGCGGGACGGCCGGGGAGCTGTTTTTT | CASSLAGSGTAGELFF
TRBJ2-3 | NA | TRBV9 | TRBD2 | TGTGCCAGCAGCGCGACCCAACTAGCGGGGGCTAGCACAGATACGCAGTATTTT | CASSATQLAGASTDTQYF
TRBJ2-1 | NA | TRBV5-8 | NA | TGTGCCAGCAGCTCCAGGGTGGGGGGCTACAATGAGCAGTTCTTC | CASSSRVGGYNEQFF
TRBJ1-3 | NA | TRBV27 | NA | TGTGCCAGCAGTCGAGGGGGTGGAAACACCATATATTTT | CASSRGGGNTIYF
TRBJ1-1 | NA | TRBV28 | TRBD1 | TGTGCCAGCCGGGCAGGGGGCCCTCCCATGAACACTGAAGCTTTCTTT | CASRAGGPPMNTEAFF
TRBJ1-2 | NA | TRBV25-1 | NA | TGTGCCAGCAGTGACCTACAGGGATCGGGCTACACCTTC | CASSDLQGSGYTF
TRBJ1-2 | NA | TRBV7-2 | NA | TGTGCCAGCAGCTTAGTAGGGGTCGGCTACACCTTC | CASSLVGVGYTF
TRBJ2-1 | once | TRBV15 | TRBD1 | TGTGCCACCAGCAGAGAAAAGGGGGCGGCGATTAATGAGCAGTTCTTC | CATSREKGAAINEQFF
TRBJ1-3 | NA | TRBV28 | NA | TGTGCCAGCAGTTTGGGCCTGAACTCTGGAAACACCATATATTTT | CASSLGLNSGNTIYF
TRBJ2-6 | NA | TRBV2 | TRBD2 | TGTGCCAGCGTCAGGCTAGCGGGTTCTGGGGCCAACGTCCTGACTTTC | CASVRLAGSGANVLTF
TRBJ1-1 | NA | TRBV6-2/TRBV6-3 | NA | TGTGCCAGCAGCACCGCCCTGACAGGCGTCCCCACTGAAGCTTTCTTT | CASSTALTGVPTEAFF
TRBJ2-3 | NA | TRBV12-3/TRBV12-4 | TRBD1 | TGTGCCAGCAGTGGGACAGGGCCGGATACGCAGTATTTT | CASSGTGPDTQYF
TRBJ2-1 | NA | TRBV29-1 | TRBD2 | TGCAGCGTGTCGACTAGCGGGAGCTACAATGAGCAGTTCTTC | CSVSTSGSYNEQFF
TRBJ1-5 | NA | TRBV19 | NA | TGTGCCAGTAATAGTCCCAGCAGGGGAGACCAGCCCCAGCATTTT | CASNSPSRGDQPQHF
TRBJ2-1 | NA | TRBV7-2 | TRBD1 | TGTGCCAGCAGCTCGCCGGGACAGGGGGCGATTCGGCAGTTCTTC | CASSSPGQGAIRQFF
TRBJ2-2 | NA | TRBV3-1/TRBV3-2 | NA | TGTGCCAGCAGCCAAGAATACCGGAGTTCGAACACCGGGGAGCTGTTTTTT | CASSQEYRSSNTGELFF
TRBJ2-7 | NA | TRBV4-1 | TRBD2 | TGCGCCAGCAGCCAAGGATTGGGCGGGAGGGTGTACGAGCAGTACTTC | CASSQGLGGRVYEQYF
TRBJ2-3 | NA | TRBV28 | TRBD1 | TGTGCCAGCAGATCGGGAGGACAGGGGGCAGATACGCAGTATTTT | CASRSGGQGADTQYF
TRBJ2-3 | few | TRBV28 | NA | TGTGCCAGCAGTTTCGTCTTGGGGGCATCTAGCACAGATACGCAGTATTTT | CASSFVLGASSTDTQYF
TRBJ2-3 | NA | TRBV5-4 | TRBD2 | TGTGCCAGCAGCTTGGGCAGCGGGAGGGCCAAGGGGGATACGCAGTATTTT | CASSLGSGRAKGDTQYF
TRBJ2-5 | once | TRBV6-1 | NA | TGTGCCAGCAGGCCCACAGGGAAAGGAGAGACCCAGTACTTC | CASRPTGKGETQYF
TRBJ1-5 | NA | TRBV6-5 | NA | TGTGCCAGCAGTTACTCTAACAGGGCTCAGCCCCAGCATTTT | CASSYSNRAQPQHF